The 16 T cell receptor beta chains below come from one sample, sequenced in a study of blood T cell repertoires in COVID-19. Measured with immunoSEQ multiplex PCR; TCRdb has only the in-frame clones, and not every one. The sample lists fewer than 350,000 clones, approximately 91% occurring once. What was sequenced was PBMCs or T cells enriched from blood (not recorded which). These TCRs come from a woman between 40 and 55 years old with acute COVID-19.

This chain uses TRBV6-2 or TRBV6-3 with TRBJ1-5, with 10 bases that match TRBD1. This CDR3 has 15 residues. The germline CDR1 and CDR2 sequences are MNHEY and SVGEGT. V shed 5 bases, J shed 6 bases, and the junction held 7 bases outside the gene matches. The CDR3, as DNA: TGTGCCAGCAGTCCAGACAGGGGGCATCGTCAGCCCCAGCATTTT. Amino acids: CASSPDRGHRQPQHF.

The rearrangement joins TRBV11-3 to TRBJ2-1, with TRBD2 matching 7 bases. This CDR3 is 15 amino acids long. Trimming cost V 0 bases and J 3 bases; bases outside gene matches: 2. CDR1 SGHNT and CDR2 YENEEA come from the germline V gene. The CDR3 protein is CASSLDGGDYNEQFF. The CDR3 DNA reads TGTGCCAGCAGCTTAGATGGGGGGGACTACAATGAGCAGTTCTTC. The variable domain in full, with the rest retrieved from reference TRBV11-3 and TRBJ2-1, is EAGVVQSPRYKIIEKKQPVAFWCNPISGHNTLYWYLQNLGQGPELLIRYENEEAVDDSQLPKDRFSAERLKGVDSTLKIQPAELGDSAVYLCASSLDGGDYNEQFFGPGTRLTVL.

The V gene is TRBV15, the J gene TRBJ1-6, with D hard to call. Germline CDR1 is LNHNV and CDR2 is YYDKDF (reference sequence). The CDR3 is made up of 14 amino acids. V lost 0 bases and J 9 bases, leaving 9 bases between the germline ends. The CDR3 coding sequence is TGTGCCACCAGCAGAGATCCGAGTAGTTCACCCCTCCACTTT. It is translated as CATSRDPSSSPLHF. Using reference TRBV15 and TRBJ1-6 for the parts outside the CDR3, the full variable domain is DAMVIQNPRYQVTQFGKPVTLSCSQTLNHNVMYWYQQKSSQAPKLLFHYYDKDFNNEADTPDNFQSRRPNTSFCFLDIRSPGLGDTAMYLCATSRDPSSSPLHFGNGTRLTVT.

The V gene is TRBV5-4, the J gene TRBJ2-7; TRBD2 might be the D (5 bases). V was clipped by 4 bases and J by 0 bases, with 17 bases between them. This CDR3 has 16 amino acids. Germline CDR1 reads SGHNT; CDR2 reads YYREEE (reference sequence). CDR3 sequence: CASSPRAGQSSYEQYF. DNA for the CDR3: TGTGCCAGCAGCCCACGGGCGGGTCAGAGCTCCTACGAGCAGTACTTC.

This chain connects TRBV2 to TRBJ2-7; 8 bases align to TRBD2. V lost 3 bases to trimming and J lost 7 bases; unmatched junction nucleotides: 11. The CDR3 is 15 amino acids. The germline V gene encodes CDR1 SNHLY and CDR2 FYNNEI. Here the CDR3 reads CASSDGSGRLGEQYF. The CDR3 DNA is TGTGCCAGCAGTGACGGGAGCGGGAGACTGGGGGAGCAGTACTTC. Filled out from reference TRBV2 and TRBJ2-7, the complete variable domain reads EPEVTQTPSHQVTQMGQEVILRCVPISNHLYFYWYRQILGQKVEFLVSFYNNEISEKSEIFDDQFSVERPDGSNFTLKIRSTKLEDSAMYFCASSDGSGRLGEQYFGPGTRLTVT.

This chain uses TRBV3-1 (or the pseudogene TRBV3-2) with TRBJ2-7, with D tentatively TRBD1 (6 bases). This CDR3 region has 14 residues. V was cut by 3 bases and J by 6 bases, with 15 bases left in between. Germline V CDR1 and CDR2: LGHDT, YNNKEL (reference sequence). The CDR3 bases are TGTGCCAGCAGCCACACCGGGACATCTTCCGAGCAGTACTTC. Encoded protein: CASSHTGTSSEQYF.

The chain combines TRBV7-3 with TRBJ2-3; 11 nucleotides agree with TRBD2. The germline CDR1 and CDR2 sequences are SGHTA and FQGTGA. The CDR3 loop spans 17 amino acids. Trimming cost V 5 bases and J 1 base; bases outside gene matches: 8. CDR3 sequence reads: CASSQSSGRGGTDTQYF. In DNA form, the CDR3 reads TGTGCCAGCAGCCAGAGTAGCGGGAGGGGAGGCACAGATACGCAGTATTTT.

The CDR3 bases are TGTGCCAGCAGCGGGGGTAGATGGACAGGGGACTATGGCTACACCTTC. This codes for CASSGGRWTGDYGYTF. The genes are TRBV3-1 (or the pseudogene TRBV3-2) and TRBJ1-2; 9 bases match TRBD1. Per germline, CDR1 LGHDT and CDR2 YNNKEL (reference sequence). The CDR3 has 16 amino acids. Germline trimming cut 5 bases from V and 3 bases from J; bases unmatched to any gene: 10.

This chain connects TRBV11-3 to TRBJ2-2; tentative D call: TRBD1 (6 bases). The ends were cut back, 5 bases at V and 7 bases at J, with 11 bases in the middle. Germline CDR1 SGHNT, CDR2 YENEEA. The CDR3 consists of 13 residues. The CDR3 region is CASSPQGFGELFF. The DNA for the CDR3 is TGTGCCAGCAGCCCACAGGGTTTCGGGGAGCTGTTTTTT.

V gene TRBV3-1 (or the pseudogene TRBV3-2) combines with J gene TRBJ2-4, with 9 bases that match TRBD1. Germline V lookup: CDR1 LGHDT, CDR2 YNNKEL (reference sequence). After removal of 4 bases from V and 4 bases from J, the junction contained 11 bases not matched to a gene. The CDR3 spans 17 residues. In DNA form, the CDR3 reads TGTGCCAGCAGCCTGGGGATACTACAGGGGGCAAAAAACATTCAGTACTTC. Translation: CASSLGILQGAKNIQYF.

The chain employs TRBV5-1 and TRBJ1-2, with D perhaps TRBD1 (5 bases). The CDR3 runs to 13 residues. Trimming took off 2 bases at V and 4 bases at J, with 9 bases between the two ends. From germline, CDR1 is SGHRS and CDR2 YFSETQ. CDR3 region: CASSLWGGYGYTF. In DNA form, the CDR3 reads TGCGCCAGCAGCTTATGGGGCGGCTATGGCTACACCTTC.

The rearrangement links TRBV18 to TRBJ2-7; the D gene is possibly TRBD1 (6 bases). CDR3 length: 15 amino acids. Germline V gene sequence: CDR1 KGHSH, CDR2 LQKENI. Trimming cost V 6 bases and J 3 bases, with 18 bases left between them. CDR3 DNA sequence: TGTGCCAGCTCCTCATCCAGGGGCCGCTACTACGAGCAGTACTTC. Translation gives CASSSSRGRYYEQYF.

CDR3 DNA: TGTGCCAGCAGCCCCCAGGGGTTGGCAGGGGGCGCGGGAGGAAACACCATATATTTT. Its protein is CASSPQGLAGGAGGNTIYF. V and J are TRBV7-2 and TRBJ1-3; TRBD1 matches at 8 bases. From germline, CDR1 is SGHTA and CDR2 FQGNSA. With 5 bases clipped from V and 4 bases from J, the junction kept 19 bases outside the gene matches. This CDR3 spans 19 amino acids.

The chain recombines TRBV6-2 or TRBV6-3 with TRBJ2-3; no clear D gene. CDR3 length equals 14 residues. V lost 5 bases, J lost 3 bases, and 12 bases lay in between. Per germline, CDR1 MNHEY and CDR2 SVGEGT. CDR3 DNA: TGTGCCAGCAGTGAGTTAACAGTTACAGATACGCAGTATTTT. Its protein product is CASSELTVTDTQYF.

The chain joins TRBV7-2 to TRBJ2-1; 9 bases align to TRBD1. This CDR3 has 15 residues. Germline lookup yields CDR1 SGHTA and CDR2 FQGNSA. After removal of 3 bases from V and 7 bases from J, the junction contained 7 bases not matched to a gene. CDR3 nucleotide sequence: TGTGCCAGCAGCTTCCGGGACAGGGTTCATAATGAGCAGTTCTTC. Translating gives CASSFRDRVHNEQFF.

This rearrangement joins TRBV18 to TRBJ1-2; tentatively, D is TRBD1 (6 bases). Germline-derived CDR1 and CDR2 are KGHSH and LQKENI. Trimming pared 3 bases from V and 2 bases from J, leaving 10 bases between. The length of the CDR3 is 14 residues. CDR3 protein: CASSPDRSNYGYTF. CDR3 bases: TGTGCCAGCTCACCTGACAGGTCGAACTATGGCTACACCTTC. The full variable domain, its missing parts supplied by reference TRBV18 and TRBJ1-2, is NAGVMQNPRHLVRRRGQEARLRCSPMKGHSHVYWYRQLPEEGLKFMVYLQKENIIDESGMPKERFSAEFPKEGPSILRIQQVVRGDSAAYFCASSPDRSNYGYTFGSGTRLTVV.